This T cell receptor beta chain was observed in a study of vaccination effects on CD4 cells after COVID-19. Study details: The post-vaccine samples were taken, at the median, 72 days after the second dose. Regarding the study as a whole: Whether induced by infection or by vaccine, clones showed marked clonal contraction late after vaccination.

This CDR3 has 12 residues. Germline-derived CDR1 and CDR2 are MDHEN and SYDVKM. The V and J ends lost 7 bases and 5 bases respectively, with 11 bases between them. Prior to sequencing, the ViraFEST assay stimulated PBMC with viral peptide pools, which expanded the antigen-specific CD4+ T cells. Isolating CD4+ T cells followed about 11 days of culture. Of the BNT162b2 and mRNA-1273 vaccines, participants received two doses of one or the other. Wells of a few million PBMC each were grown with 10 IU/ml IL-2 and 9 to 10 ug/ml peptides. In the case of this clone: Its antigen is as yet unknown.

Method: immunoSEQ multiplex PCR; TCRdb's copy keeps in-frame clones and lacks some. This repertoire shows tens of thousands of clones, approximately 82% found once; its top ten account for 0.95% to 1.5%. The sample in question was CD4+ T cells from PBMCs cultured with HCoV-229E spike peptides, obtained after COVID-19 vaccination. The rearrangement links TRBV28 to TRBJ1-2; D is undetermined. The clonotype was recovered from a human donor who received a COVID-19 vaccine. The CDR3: CASKSWVYGYTF. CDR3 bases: TGTGCCAGCAAGAGCTGGGTGTATGGCTACACCTTC.